This passage covers 24 T cell receptor beta chains from one sample sequenced in a study of blood T cell repertoires in COVID-19. Generated by immunoSEQ multiplex PCR, the TCRdb table keeps only in-frame clones and is missing some. The top ten clones hold about 28% of a sample with around 140,000 clones, approximately 88% of them seen once. The specimen was peripheral blood. The receptors shown here come from a human donor in a cohort sampled during active COVID-19.

V is TRBV5-1 and J is TRBJ2-1; D perhaps matches TRBD1 (5 bases). Germline CDR1 and CDR2: SGHRS and YFSETQ. This CDR3 comprises 14 residues. Trimming left V 2 bases short and J 2 bases short, with 8 bases between. The CDR3, as DNA: TGCGCCAGCAGCTTAGACAGCCCCTACAATGAGCAGTTCTTC. This translates into CASSLDSPYNEQFF.

CDR3 coding DNA: TGTGCCAGCAGTGCCGGGACAGGAGGGGCTGAAGCTTTCTTT. It translates to CASSAGTGGAEAFF. The chain joins TRBV6-4 to TRBJ1-1, with 8 bases aligning to TRBD1. The germline CDR1 and CDR2 sequences are MRHNA and SNTAGT. The CDR3 covers 14 residues. V lost 4 bases to trimming and J lost 6 bases; unmatched junction nucleotides: 7.

This rearrangement joins TRBV2 to TRBJ2-6, with a weak D call TRBD2 (5 bases). The CDR3 loop spans 15 amino acids. With 6 bases removed from V and 0 bases from J, the gap between germline ends came to 9 bases. The germline V gene has CDR1 SNHLY and CDR2 FYNNEI. The CDR3 DNA follows: TGTGCCAGCAGGGAGGAGCGCTCTGGGGCCAACGTCCTGACTTTC. This translates into CASREERSGANVLTF.

The chain has TRBV19 and TRBJ2-1; 11 bases line up with TRBD2. The CDR3 sequence is 15 residues long. CDR1 LNHDA and CDR2 SQIVND come from the germline V gene (reference sequence). With V trimmed by 8 bases and J by 6 bases, 9 bases remained unmatched. CDR3 protein: CASSYSSGGSNEQFF. As DNA, the CDR3 is TGTGCCAGTTCCTATTCTAGCGGGGGGTCCAATGAGCAGTTCTTC.

The chain recombines TRBV3-1 (or the pseudogene TRBV3-2) with TRBJ2-3; 10 nucleotides match TRBD2. CDR3 length equals 14 residues. V lost 6 bases, J lost 6 bases, and 6 bases stayed unmatched. Germline CDR1 reads LGHDT; CDR2 reads YNNKEL (reference sequence). The CDR3 sequence: CASSQSGGGDTQYF. CDR3 nucleotides: TGTGCCAGCAGTCAAAGCGGGGGGGGTGATACGCAGTATTTT.

This clone was picked up one time. The V call is TRBV7-9, the J call TRBJ1-5; 7 bases match TRBD1. The J segment lost 6 bases and the V segment lost 3 bases, leaving 8 bases of the junction unmatched. This CDR3 is 15 amino acids long. Germline CDR1 reads SEHNR; CDR2 reads FQNEAQ (reference sequence). In nucleotides, the CDR3 is TGTGCCAGCAGCTTCCCAGGGGGGAGCTCTCAGCCCCAGCATTTT. Protein product: CASSFPGGSSQPQHF. Full variable domain (rest looked up from reference TRBV7-9 and TRBJ1-5): DTGVSQNPRHKITKRGQNVTFRCDPISEHNRLYWYRQTLGQGPEFLTYFQNEAQLEKSRLLSDRFSAERPKGSFSTLEIQRTEQGDSAMYLCASSFPGGSSQPQHFGDGTRLSIL.

This clone has just one count. This chain uses TRBV6-5 with TRBJ2-2; no clear D. V lost 6 bases and J 5 bases, leaving 7 bases between the germline ends. This CDR3 has 12 amino acids. Germline V gene lookup returns CDR1 MNHEY and CDR2 SVGAGI. CDR3: CASRFGTGELFF. DNA of the CDR3: TGTGCCAGCAGGTTCGGGACCGGGGAGCTGTTTTTT.

This sequence joins TRBV2 and TRBJ2-7; D possibly corresponds to TRBD1 (6 bases). CDR3 length: 15 amino acids. Germline CDR1 SNHLY, CDR2 FYNNEI. The ends were cut back, 7 bases at V and 5 bases at J, with 21 bases in the middle. CDR3 in amino acids: CASTTHTFRGNEQYF. For the CDR3, the DNA is TGTGCCAGCACTACCCACACCTTCAGGGGCAACGAGCAGTACTTC.

The chain combines TRBV4-3 with TRBJ1-2; D is ambiguous. Trimming pared 1 base from V and 1 base from J, leaving 10 bases between. The CDR3 runs 15 residues. Per the germline V gene, CDR1 is LGHNA and CDR2 is YSLEER. The CDR3 coding sequence is TGCGCCAGCAGCCAAGTCTCTTCGGGTAACTATGGCTACACCTTC. This codes for CASSQVSSGNYGYTF.

The chain recombines TRBV7-8 with TRBJ2-7; D is possibly TRBD1 (6 bases). In germline, CDR1 is SGHVS, CDR2 FQNEAQ. V lost 2 bases to trimming and J lost 12 bases, with 26 bases between them. The length of the CDR3 is 16 residues. CDR3 DNA: TGTGCCAGCAGCTTATACCAGCTTGACAGGTTTGGCCCTAGGTACTTC. It codes for CASSLYQLDRFGPRYF.

This clone was seen just once. This rearrangement joins TRBV29-1 to TRBJ2-3, with D possibly being TRBD2 (7 bases). The CDR3 sequence is 14 residues long. Deletions cut 7 bases from V and 3 bases from J, with 17 bases between. Germline CDR1 SQVTM, CDR2 ANQGSEA. The CDR3 loop is CSAMGGAGTDTQYF. DNA of the CDR3: TGCAGCGCCATGGGGGGGGCTGGGACAGATACGCAGTATTTT.

The chain has TRBV2 and TRBJ2-3, with 13 bases aligning to TRBD2. With V trimmed by 4 bases and J by 6 bases, 7 bases remained unmatched. This CDR3 is built from 16 residues. CDR1 and CDR2 from the germline V gene are SNHLY and FYNNEI. The CDR3 region has the DNA TGTGCCAGCAGTGTAGGACTAGCGGGGGCAGGGGATACGCAGTATTTT. It yields the protein CASSVGLAGAGDTQYF.

The chain carries TRBV4-3 and TRBJ1-1; D ambiguous. With 2 bases removed from V and 1 base from J, the gap between germline ends came to 8 bases. The germline V gene encodes CDR1 LGHNA and CDR2 YSLEER. CDR3 length: 14 amino acids. The CDR3, as DNA: TGCGCCAGCAGCCAACTTACAGCGAACACTGAAGCTTTCTTT. Protein: CASSQLTANTEAFF.

This chain joins TRBV4-1 and TRBJ2-3; TRBD1 matches at 11 bases. The trim removed 5 bases at V and 3 bases at J, leaving 7 bases unmatched. Germline lookup yields CDR1 MGHRA and CDR2 YSYEKL. CDR3 length equals 16 residues. The CDR3 here is CASSDGQGAGTDTQYF. CDR3 DNA sequence: TGCGCCAGCAGCGACGGACAGGGGGCTGGAACAGATACGCAGTATTTT.

The V call is TRBV2, the J call TRBJ2-2; TRBD2 aligns across 11 bases. J gave up 4 bases and V 7 bases, and 5 bases lay outside the gene matches. This CDR3 is built from 15 residues. Germline CDR1 SNHLY, CDR2 FYNNEI. The CDR3: CASKLTSGVTGELFF. The CDR3, as DNA: TGTGCCAGCAAGTTGACTAGCGGGGTCACCGGGGAGCTGTTTTTT.

In its sample, this clone was seen a few times. V and J are TRBV30 and TRBJ2-1, with TRBD2 matching 11 bases. CDR1 and CDR2 from the germline V gene are GTSNPN and SVGIG (reference sequence). V lost 3 bases to trimming and J lost 6 bases; unmatched junction nucleotides: 7. The CDR3 consists of 15 residues. The CDR3 is CAWSISGGASNEQFF. The CDR3 coding sequence is TGTGCCTGGAGCATTAGCGGGGGGGCGTCCAATGAGCAGTTCTTC.

This clone has just a few counts. The chain links TRBV9 to TRBJ1-6; D possibly corresponds to TRBD1 (6 bases). The CDR3 is made up of 14 amino acids. Trimming left V 4 bases short and J 6 bases short, with 11 bases between. Germline V gives CDR1 SGDLS, CDR2 YYNGEE. This CDR3 is CASSFRDTNSPLHF. CDR3 bases: TGTGCCAGCAGCTTCCGGGACACTAATTCACCCCTCCACTTT.

V and J are TRBV4-1 and TRBJ2-2, with TRBD2 matching 7 bases. J gave up 5 bases and V 8 bases, and 8 bases lay outside the gene matches. This CDR3 spans 14 amino acids. From germline, CDR1 is MGHRA and CDR2 YSYEKL. The CDR3 region is CASRAPGGTGELFF. CDR3 in DNA: TGCGCCAGCCGCGCCCCCGGGGGGACCGGGGAGCTGTTTTTT.

The chain has TRBV5-1 and TRBJ1-2; D possibly corresponds to TRBD1 (5 bases). V was clipped by 2 bases and J by 7 bases, with 18 bases between them. Germline lookup yields CDR1 SGHRS and CDR2 YFSETQ. The CDR3 length is 15 residues. The CDR3 nucleotides read TGCGCCAGCAGCTTCACCGGGACCGCGGGAGTTGGCTACACCTTC. Amino acids: CASSFTGTAGVGYTF.

The chain employs TRBV10-3 and TRBJ2-5, with 10 bases aligning to TRBD2. The germline gives CDR1 ENHRY, CDR2 SYGVKD. The CDR3 has 13 residues. V shed 10 bases and J 5 bases; nucleotides not matched to a gene: 7. The CDR3 sequence is CATETSGAETQYF. The CDR3, as DNA: TGTGCCACCGAAACTAGCGGGGCCGAGACCCAGTACTTC.

The chain is built from TRBV7-3 and TRBJ2-3; 8 nucleotides align to TRBD2. After removal of 5 bases from V and 1 base from J, the junction contained 2 bases not matched to a gene. The CDR3 loop spans 14 amino acids. The germline CDR1 and CDR2 sequences are SGHTA and FQGTGA. DNA for the CDR3: TGTGCCAGCAGCCCAGCGGGGGGCACAGATACGCAGTATTTT. Translation: CASSPAGGTDTQYF.

This chain joins TRBV11-3 and TRBJ1-1, with 11 bases aligning to TRBD1. Germline loops: CDR1 SGHNT, CDR2 YENEEA. Trimming cost V 5 bases and J 4 bases; bases outside gene matches: 6. The CDR3 has 15 residues. CDR3 sequence: CASSLTGTGGTEAFF. The DNA of the CDR3 is TGTGCCAGCAGCCTCACCGGGACAGGGGGCACTGAAGCTTTCTTT. Supplemented by reference TRBV11-3 and TRBJ1-1, the full variable domain reads EAGVVQSPRYKIIEKKQPVAFWCNPISGHNTLYWYLQNLGQGPELLIRYENEEAVDDSQLPKDRFSAERLKGVDSTLKIQPAELGDSAVYLCASSLTGTGGTEAFFGQGTRLTVV.

This chain connects TRBV6-2 or TRBV6-3 to TRBJ1-1; TRBD1 might be the D (6 bases). This CDR3 is 13 amino acids long. Germline CDR1 MNHEY, CDR2 SVGEGT. V was pared by 2 bases and J by 4 bases, with 8 bases between. This chain's CDR3 is CASSYRGSTEAFF. Written as DNA, the CDR3 is TGTGCCAGCAGTTACAGGGGGTCCACTGAAGCTTTCTTT.

The rearrangement links TRBV7-3 to TRBJ2-2; 9 positions agree with TRBD1. After removal of 5 bases from V and 7 bases from J, the junction contained 17 bases not matched to a gene. Germline V gives CDR1 SGHTA, CDR2 FQGTGA. CDR3 length: 18 amino acids. The CDR3 reads CASSRVPGQGFGDGELFF. The CDR3 DNA is TGTGCCAGCAGCCGCGTTCCAGGACAGGGGTTTGGTGACGGGGAGCTGTTTTTT.